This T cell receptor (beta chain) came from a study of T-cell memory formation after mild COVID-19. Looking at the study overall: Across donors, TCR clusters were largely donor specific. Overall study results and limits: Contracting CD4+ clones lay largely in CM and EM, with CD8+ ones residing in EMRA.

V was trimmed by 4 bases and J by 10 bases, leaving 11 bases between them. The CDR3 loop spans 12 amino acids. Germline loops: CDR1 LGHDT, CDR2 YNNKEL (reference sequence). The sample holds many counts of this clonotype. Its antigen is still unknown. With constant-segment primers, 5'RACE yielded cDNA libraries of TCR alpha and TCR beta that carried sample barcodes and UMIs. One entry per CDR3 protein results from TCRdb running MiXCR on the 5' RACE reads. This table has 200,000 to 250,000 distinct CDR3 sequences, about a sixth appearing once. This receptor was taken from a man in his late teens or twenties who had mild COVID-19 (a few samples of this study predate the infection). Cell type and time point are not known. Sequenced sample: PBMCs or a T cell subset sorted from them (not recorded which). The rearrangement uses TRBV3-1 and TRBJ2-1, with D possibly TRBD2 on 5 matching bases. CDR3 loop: CASSLVEGEQFF. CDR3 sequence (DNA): TGTGCCAGCAGCCTCGTTGAGGGAGAGCAGTTCTTC.